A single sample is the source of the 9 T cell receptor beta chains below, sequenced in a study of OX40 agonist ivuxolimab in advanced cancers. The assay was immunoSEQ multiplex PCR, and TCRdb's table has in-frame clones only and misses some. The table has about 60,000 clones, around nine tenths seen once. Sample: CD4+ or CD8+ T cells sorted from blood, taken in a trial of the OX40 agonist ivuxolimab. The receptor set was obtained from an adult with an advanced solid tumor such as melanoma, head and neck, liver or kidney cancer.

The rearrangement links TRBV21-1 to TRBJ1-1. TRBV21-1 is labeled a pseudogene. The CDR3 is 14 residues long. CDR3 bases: TGTGCCAGCAGCAAACAACGGGCAACCACTGAAGCTTTCTTT. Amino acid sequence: CASSKQRATTEAFF.

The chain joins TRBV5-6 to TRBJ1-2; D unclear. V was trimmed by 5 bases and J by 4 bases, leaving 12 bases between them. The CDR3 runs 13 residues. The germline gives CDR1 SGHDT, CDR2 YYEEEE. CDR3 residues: CASRRPEGYGYTF. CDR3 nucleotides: TGTGCCAGCAGACGACCCGAGGGCTATGGCTACACCTTC.

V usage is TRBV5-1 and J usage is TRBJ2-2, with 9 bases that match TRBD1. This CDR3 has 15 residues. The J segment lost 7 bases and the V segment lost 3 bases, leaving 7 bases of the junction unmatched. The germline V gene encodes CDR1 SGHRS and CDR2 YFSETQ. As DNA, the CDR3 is TGCGCCAGCAGCTGGGGACAGGGTCTGGACGGGGAGCTGTTTTTT. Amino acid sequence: CASSWGQGLDGELFF.

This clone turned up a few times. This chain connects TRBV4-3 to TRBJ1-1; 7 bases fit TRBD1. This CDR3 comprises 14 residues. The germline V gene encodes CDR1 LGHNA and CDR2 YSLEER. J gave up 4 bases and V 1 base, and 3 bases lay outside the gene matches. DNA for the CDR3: TGCGCCAGCAGCCAAGTAGACAGGGCCACTGAAGCTTTCTTT. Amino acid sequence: CASSQVDRATEAFF.

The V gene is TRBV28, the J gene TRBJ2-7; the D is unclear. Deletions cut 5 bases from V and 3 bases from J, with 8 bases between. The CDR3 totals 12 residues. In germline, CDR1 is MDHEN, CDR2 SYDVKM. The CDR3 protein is CASSLGYYEQYF. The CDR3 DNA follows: TGTGCCAGCAGTCTCGGATACTACGAGCAGTACTTC.

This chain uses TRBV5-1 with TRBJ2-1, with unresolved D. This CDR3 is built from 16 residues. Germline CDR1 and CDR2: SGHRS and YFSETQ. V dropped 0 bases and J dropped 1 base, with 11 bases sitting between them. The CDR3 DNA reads TGCGCCAGCAGCTTGGGGGTAAAAGTATCCTACAATGAGCAGTTCTTC. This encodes CASSLGVKVSYNEQFF.

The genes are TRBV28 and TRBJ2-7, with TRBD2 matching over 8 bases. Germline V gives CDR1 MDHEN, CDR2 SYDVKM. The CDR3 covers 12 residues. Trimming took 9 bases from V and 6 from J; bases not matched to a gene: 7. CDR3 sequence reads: CASKSGSGEQYF. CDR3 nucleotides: TGTGCCAGTAAGAGCGGGAGCGGCGAGCAGTACTTC.

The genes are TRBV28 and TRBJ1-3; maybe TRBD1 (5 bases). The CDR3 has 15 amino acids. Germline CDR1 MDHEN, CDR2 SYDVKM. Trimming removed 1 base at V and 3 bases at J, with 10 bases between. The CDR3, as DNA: TGTGCCAGCAGTTTATCTATGGGGCTTGGAAACACCATATATTTT. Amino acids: CASSLSMGLGNTIYF.

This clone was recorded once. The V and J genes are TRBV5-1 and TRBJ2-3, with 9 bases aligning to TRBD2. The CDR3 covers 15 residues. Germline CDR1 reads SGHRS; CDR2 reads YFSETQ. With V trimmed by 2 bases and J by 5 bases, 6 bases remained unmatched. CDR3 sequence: CASSFGGRAVDTQYF. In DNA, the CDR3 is TGCGCCAGCAGCTTTGGCGGGAGGGCCGTAGATACGCAGTATTTT. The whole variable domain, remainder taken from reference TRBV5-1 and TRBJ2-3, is KAGVTQTPRYLIKTRGQQVTLSCSPISGHRSVSWYQQTPGQGLQFLFEYFSETQRNKGNFPGRFSGRQFSNSRSEMNVSTLELGDSALYLCASSFGGRAVDTQYFGPGTRLTVL.